This T cell receptor (beta chain) originates from a study of blood T cell repertoires in COVID-19. Study at large: The analysed material was cDNA or gDNA that came from T cells, B-cell-depleted T cells, or PBMCs.

Germline loops: CDR1 MNHEY, CDR2 SVGAGI. The CDR3 length is 14 residues. The germline V and J ends were trimmed by 6 bases and 0 bases, with 12 bases remaining between them. Using immunoSEQ multiplex PCR, the repertoire was profiled, and TCRdb retains in-frame clones only, with some absent. The repertoire has about 40,000 clones, 85% to 90% of them found once; the top ten carry approximately 20%. The rearrangement links TRBV6-5 to TRBJ2-7; tentatively, D is TRBD1 (6 bases). This sequence originates from a man aged 50 to 59 in a cohort sampled during active COVID-19. The specimen sequenced was peripheral blood. The CDR3 here is CASSRDINSYEQYF. The CDR3 bases are TGTGCCAGCAGCAGGGACATTAACTCCTACGAGCAGTACTTC.